The 4 T cell receptor beta chains listed next were all sequenced from one sample in a study of blood T cell repertoires in COVID-19. Sequencing was performed with immunoSEQ multiplex PCR; in TCRdb, only in-frame clones are kept and a portion is missing. The sample lists roughly 200,000 clones; roughly 84% were seen once. Sample: peripheral blood. The receptors come from a woman between 40 and 50 years old with COVID-19, enrolled during active disease.

V gene TRBV3-1 (or the pseudogene TRBV3-2) combines with J gene TRBJ2-5, with 7 positions matching TRBD2. V shed 4 bases and J 2 bases; nucleotides not matched to a gene: 1. The CDR3 spans 13 residues. Germline V lookup: CDR1 LGHDT, CDR2 YNNKEL (reference sequence). CDR3 sequence: CASSPGLQETQYF. CDR3 in DNA: TGTGCCAGCAGCCCGGGACTACAAGAGACCCAGTACTTC.

The chain has TRBV3-1 (or the pseudogene TRBV3-2) and TRBJ1-2; maybe TRBD1 (5 bases). Germline values: CDR1 LGHDT, CDR2 YNNKEL (reference sequence). Trimming shortened V by 1 base and J by 1 base, and 10 bases separated the two germline ends. This CDR3 contains 15 residues. The CDR3 loop reads CASSQAGGGNYGYTF. In DNA form, the CDR3 reads TGTGCCAGCAGCCAAGCCGGGGGGGGTAACTATGGCTACACCTTC.

The chain carries TRBV9 and TRBJ1-5; 8 nucleotides agree with TRBD1. The CDR3 covers 15 residues. Germline assignment: CDR1 SGDLS and CDR2 YYNGEE. The V and J ends lost 0 bases and 7 bases, in that order; junction bases with no gene match: 6. CDR3 in DNA: TGTGCCAGCAGCGTAGGTGGGACAGGTTCCCAGCCCCAGCATTTT. It translates to CASSVGGTGSQPQHF.

The CDR3 bases are TGCAGCGCCCTGGGAGATTCTTACGAGCAGTACTTC. Protein sequence: CSALGDSYEQYF. This rearrangement joins TRBV29-1 to TRBJ2-7; D perhaps matches TRBD2 (5 bases). The CDR3 is made up of 12 amino acids. Germline lookup yields CDR1 SQVTM and CDR2 ANQGSEA. The ends were cut back, 7 bases at V and 4 bases at J, with 14 bases in the middle.